The 3 T cell receptor beta chains below were found in one sample sequenced in a study of shared clonotypes between healthy human individuals. Profiling relied on immunoSEQ multiplex PCR, and the TCRdb table lists in-frame clones only, not all of them. The sample has 2,500,000 or so clones, roughly 92% seen once. Sequenced: naive CD4+ T cells from PBMCs. The subset here: CD45RA+ positively selected. The receptor set was obtained from a man aged 18 to 30 in good health. Some clones in this sample may be carry-over from other donors' samples.

V is TRBV27 and J is TRBJ2-1; 7 bases align to TRBD2. The V and J ends lost 7 bases and 0 bases, in that order; junction bases with no gene match: 12. Germline CDR1 MNHEY, CDR2 SMNVEV (reference sequence). The CDR3 sequence is 17 residues long. CDR3 region: CASTSPGAGSSYNEQFF. CDR3 DNA sequence: TGTGCCAGCACTAGCCCTGGAGCGGGGAGCTCCTACAATGAGCAGTTCTTC.

The J gene is TRBJ1-3, the V gene TRBV9; 8 nucleotides agree with TRBD1. The germline V gene has CDR1 SGDLS and CDR2 YYNGEE. The CDR3 consists of 17 residues. The J segment lost 4 bases and the V segment lost 2 bases, leaving 11 bases of the junction unmatched. CDR3 nucleotide sequence: TGTGCCAGCAGCGTGACACCCGGACAGGGAGGCGGAAACACCATATATTTT. Protein product: CASSVTPGQGGGNTIYF.

A single count supports this clone. This chain connects TRBV5-1 to TRBJ2-7; no definite D call. The ends were cut back, 4 bases at V and 5 bases at J, with 10 bases in the middle. Per the germline V gene, CDR1 is SGHRS and CDR2 is YFSETQ. This CDR3 contains 12 residues. The CDR3 nucleotides are TGCGCCAGCAGCCGGATGGTCGACGAGCAGTACTTC. Amino acids: CASSRMVDEQYF.